Following are 10 T cell receptor beta chains from one sample sequenced in a study of T cells after yellow fever vaccination. TCRdb ran MiXCR on the 5' RACE reads and lists one entry per CDR3 protein. The sample yields 200,000 to 300,000 distinct CDR3 sequences, 10% to 15% seen once. This specimen consisted of CD4+ T cells sorted from PBMCs, obtained 45 days after the yellow fever booster vaccination. The receptor source for this set is a man in his thirties or forties who received the YFV17D yellow fever vaccine.

In its sample, this clonotype was seen a few times. The rearrangement joins TRBV2 to TRBJ1-5; D perhaps matches TRBD1 (5 bases). CDR3 length equals 12 residues. The ends were cut back, 6 bases at V and 4 bases at J, with 7 bases in the middle. Germline lookup yields CDR1 SNHLY and CDR2 FYNNEI. Here the CDR3 DNA reads TGTGCCAGCAGCGGGGGTAATCAGCCCCAGCATTTT. As protein: CASSGGNQPQHF.

The rearrangement uses TRBV30 and TRBJ2-3; 7 nucleotides match TRBD2. Germline values: CDR1 GTSNPN, CDR2 SVGIG (reference sequence). There are 15 residues in the CDR3. V was pared by 8 bases and J by 9 bases, with 20 bases of the junction left unmatched. This chain's CDR3 is CARGVGAGRPGTQYF. CDR3 bases: TGTGCCAGGGGAGTGGGAGCGGGACGTCCGGGGACGCAGTATTTT.

This clonotype was counted between two and nine times. The CDR3 DNA follows: TGTGCCAGCAGCCCCCGGACAGGGAACGAGCAGTACTTC. Amino acid sequence: CASSPRTGNEQYF. V and J are TRBV9 and TRBJ2-7, with 8 bases fitting TRBD1. CDR3 length equals 13 residues. Germline loops: CDR1 SGDLS, CDR2 YYNGEE. J was trimmed by 5 bases and V by 4 bases; bases with no gene match: 5.

Only a few counts were recorded for this clonotype. V gene TRBV5-1 combines with J gene TRBJ2-1, with 10 bases identical to TRBD1. Germline CDR1 is SGHRS and CDR2 is YFSETQ. This CDR3 region has 14 residues. J was trimmed by 12 bases and V by 2 bases; bases with no gene match: 8. The CDR3 here is CASSLGQGDSGQFF. CDR3 bases: TGCGCCAGCAGCTTAGGACAGGGGGACTCCGGGCAGTTCTTC. Drawing the rest from reference TRBV5-1 and TRBJ2-1, the complete variable domain is KAGVTQTPRYLIKTRGQQVTLSCSPISGHRSVSWYQQTPGQGLQFLFEYFSETQRNKGNFPGRFSGRQFSNSRSEMNVSTLELGDSALYLCASSLGQGDSGQFFGPGTRLTVL.

This chain joins TRBV20-1 and TRBJ2-7; 8 bases are a match to TRBD2. This CDR3 has 15 residues. V was clipped by 3 bases and J by 3 bases; unmatched bases: 10. The V gene's germline CDR1 is DFQATT and CDR2 SNEGSKA (reference sequence). This chain's CDR3 is CSASAPSGLVYEQYF. The CDR3 DNA reads as TGCAGTGCTAGTGCCCCTAGCGGGCTCGTCTACGAGCAGTACTTC.

The chain couples TRBV5-4 to TRBJ2-7, with TRBD2 matching 8 bases. Per germline, CDR1 SGHNT and CDR2 YYREEE (reference sequence). The CDR3 consists of 16 residues. With V trimmed by 0 bases and J by 6 bases, 11 bases remained unmatched. The CDR3 sequence is CASSLVGRLAKIEQYF. The CDR3 region has the DNA TGTGCCAGCAGCTTGGTGGGGAGACTAGCGAAAATCGAGCAGTACTTC.

This clonotype showed up many times. The chain uses TRBV5-4 and TRBJ2-1, with TRBD2 identical over 9 bases. Germline lookup yields CDR1 SGHNT and CDR2 YYREEE (reference sequence). The CDR3 consists of 13 residues. V lost 7 bases to trimming and J lost 14 bases; unmatched junction nucleotides: 13. CDR3 in amino acids: CASRVASGMSEFF. As DNA, the CDR3 is TGTGCCAGCCGGGTGGCTAGCGGGATGTCGGAGTTCTTC.

The sample holds one count of this clonotype. Sequence at one end of the junction differs from germline and may be a read error. The chain uses TRBV11-2 and TRBJ2-7, with D possibly TRBD2 on 5 matching bases. The CDR3 sequence is 14 residues long. CDR1 and CDR2 (germline): SGHAT, FQNNGV. The CDR3 DNA reads TGTGGCAGCAGCTTCCAACGGGGTGGTTACGAGCAGTACTTC. Encoded protein: CGSSFQRGGYEQYF.

This clonotype was recorded only once. This sequence joins TRBV5-1 and TRBJ2-1; D uncertain. With 5 bases removed from V and 0 bases from J, the gap between germline ends came to 12 bases. Germline values: CDR1 SGHRS, CDR2 YFSETQ. The CDR3 runs 15 residues. The DNA for the CDR3 is TGCGCCAGCAGGAACCGGGTTAGCTCCTACAATGAGCAGTTCTTC. Encoded protein: CASRNRVSSYNEQFF.

The rearrangement joins TRBV5-4 to TRBJ2-7; TRBD2 matches at 7 bases. Germline CDR1 is SGHNT and CDR2 is YYREEE (reference sequence). CDR3 length: 13 amino acids. V was clipped by 4 bases and J by 6 bases; unmatched bases: 7. In DNA, the CDR3 is TGTGCCAGCAGCACCGGGACTACCATCGAGCAGTACTTC. It encodes CASSTGTTIEQYF.